This T cell receptor beta chain was documented in a study of T cells in Graves' hyperthyroidism and ophthalmopathy. Findings of the study overall: The blood repertoire included most of the expanded thyroid clonotypes above 0.001. Median prediction lead before ophthalmopathy onset was around seven months with the model.

The CDR3 sequence is 14 residues long. The germline gives CDR1 MNHEY, CDR2 SMNVEV (reference sequence). Thyroid ultrasound, orbital computed tomography, clinical symptoms, and serum thyroxine and TRAb underpinned diagnoses. Amplified TCR beta CDR3 regions derived from RNA transcripts. An initial round of RT-PCR targeting the TCR CDR3 relied on the HTBI primer set. TCRdb re-analysed the multiplex PCR reads in MiXCR, keeping a single row per CDR3 protein. The sample records fewer than 550,000 distinct CDR3 sequences, more than 15% being singletons. This clonotype was observed a handful of times. Its antigen is unknown. One end of the junction varies from germline; a read error may be responsible.

The receptor was derived from a woman aged 18-29 years with Graves' hyperthyroidism. The V gene is TRBV27, the J gene TRBJ2-7; the D gene is possibly TRBD2 (6 bases). Sequencing was performed on blood. The CDR3 region is CASGFAGSSYKQYF. The CDR3 region has the DNA TGTGCCAGCGGTTTTGCGGGGAGCTCCTACAAGCAGTACTTC.